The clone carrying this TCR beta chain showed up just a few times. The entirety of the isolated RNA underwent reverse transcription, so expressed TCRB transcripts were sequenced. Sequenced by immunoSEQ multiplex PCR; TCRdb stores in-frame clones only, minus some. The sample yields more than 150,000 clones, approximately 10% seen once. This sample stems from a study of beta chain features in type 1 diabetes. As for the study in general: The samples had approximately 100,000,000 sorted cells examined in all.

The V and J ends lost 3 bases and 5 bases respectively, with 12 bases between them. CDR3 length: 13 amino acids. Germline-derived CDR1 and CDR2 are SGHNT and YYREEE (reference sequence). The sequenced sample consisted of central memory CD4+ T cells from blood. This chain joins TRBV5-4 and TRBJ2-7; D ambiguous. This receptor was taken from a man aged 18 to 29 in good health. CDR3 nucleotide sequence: TGTGCCAGCAGCTCCAACAGTGCGAACGAGCAGTACTTC. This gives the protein CASSSNSANEQYF.